This entry features one TCR beta chain sequence. Its antigen is still unknown. The germline gene is not matched at one end of the junction; a read error may be the cause. This entry comes from a study of CD8 T cells in Susac syndrome. Looking at the study overall: Among the Susac syndrome patients who underwent sequencing, roughly 6 had clinically active disease, while about eight of them were in remission.

Random hexamers were used to reverse transcribe the RNA input (about 0.5 to 1 ug). MiXCR, applied by TCRdb to the immunoSEQ multiplex PCR reads, yields one record per CDR3 protein. The table records tens of thousands of distinct CDR3 sequences, 85% to 95% of them present only once. The CDR3 extends over 15 amino acids. Germline CDR1 reads SSHAT; CDR2 reads FNYEAQ (reference sequence). Study-level findings and limits: In total CD8+ repertoires, 15 to 20 Susac-specific public clones were found, and a few in CD8+ TEMRA repertoires.

V gene TRBV7-7 combines with J gene TRBJ2-1, with 9 nucleotides matching TRBD2. This clonotype was obtained from a human donor with Susac syndrome. The material sequenced was CD8+ T cells from PBMCs. The DNA of the CDR3 is TGTGCTAGCAGCTTTGCGGGAGGGCCTTACAATGAGCAGTTCTTC. It translates to CASSFAGGPYNEQFF. Looking up the rest from reference TRBV7-7 and TRBJ2-1 gives the full variable domain: GAGVSQSPRYKVTKRGQDVTLRCDPISSHATLYWYQQALGQGPEFLTYFNYEAQPDKSGLPSDRFSAERPEGSISTLTIQRTEQRDSAMYRCASSFAGGPYNEQFFGPGTRLTVL.